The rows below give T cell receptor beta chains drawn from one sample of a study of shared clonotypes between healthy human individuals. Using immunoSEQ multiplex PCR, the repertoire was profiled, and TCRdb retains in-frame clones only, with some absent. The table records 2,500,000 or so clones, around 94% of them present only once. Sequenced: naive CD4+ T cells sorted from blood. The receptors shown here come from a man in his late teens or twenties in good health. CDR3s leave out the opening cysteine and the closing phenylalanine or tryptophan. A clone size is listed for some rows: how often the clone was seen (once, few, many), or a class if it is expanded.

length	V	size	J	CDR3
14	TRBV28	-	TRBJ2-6	ASRASRGTGANVLT
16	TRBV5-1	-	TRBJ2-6	ASSLDPSGVSGANVLT
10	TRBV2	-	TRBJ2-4	ASRGGPNIQY
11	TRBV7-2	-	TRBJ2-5	ASSTGGYGTQY
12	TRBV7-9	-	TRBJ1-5	ASSLPEGNQPQH
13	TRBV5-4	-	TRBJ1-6	ASSPQTGDNSPLH
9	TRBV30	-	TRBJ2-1	AWSVNERYF
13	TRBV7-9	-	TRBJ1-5	ASSWASDSNQPQH
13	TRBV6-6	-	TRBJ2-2	ASSSRQTNTGELF
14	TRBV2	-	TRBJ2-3	ASSESRGRHTDTQY
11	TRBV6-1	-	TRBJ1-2	ASSEEGLSGYT
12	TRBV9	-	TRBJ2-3	ASSPRTRTDTQY
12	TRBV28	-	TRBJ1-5	ASSLVPFNQPQH
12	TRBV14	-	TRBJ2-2	ASSQAYSTGELF
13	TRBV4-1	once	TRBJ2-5	ASSQVGVSKETQY
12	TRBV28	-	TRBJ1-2	ASSQGYRSYGYT
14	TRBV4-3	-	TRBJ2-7	ASSLGTSGSVYEQY
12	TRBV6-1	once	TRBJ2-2	ASSEWLAAGELF
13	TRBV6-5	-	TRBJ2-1	ASRSLAPAYNEQF
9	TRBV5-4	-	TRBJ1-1	AGRSPLGIF
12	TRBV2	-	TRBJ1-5	ASSESDSNQPQH
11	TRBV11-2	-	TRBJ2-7	ASSWGNRPEQY
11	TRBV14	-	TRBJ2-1	ASSQVGSNEQF
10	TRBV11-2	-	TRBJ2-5	ASSFREETQY
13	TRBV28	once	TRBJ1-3	ASSLLAAVGNTIY
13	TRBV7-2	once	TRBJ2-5	ASSYLRGGLETQY
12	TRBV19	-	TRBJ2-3	ASSGNTRLSMQY
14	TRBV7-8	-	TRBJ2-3	ASSPEGGESTDTQY
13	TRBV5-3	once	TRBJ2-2	ARSSDRGNTGELF
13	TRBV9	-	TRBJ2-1	ASSGGSSSYNEQF
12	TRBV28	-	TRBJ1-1	ASRWGQTNTEAF
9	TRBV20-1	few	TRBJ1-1	SVGHLLEAF
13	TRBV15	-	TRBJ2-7	ATSINRDRGYEQY
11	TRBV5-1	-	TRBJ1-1	ASSLNRDTEAF